Each of the 22 T cell receptor beta chains below was sequenced from the same sample in a study of metastatic and nonmetastatic thyroid tumors. Thyroid surgery took place with no prior treatment in any patient. From the PCR reads, TCRdb re-called clones with MiXCR. The sample holds about 93,000 clones, roughly 13% seen once. Input material: blood. The receptors originated from a female donor with papillary thyroid cancer or a benign thyroid nodule (not recorded which). Some clones in this sample may be carry-over from other donors' samples.

This clone has a count of ten or more. The chain uses TRBV20-1 and TRBJ1-2; D is possibly TRBD1 (6 bases). The V gene's germline CDR1 is DFQATT and CDR2 SNEGSKA (reference sequence). The CDR3 covers 13 residues. V was trimmed by 3 bases and J by 5 bases, leaving 13 bases between them. CDR3 loop: CSASIPTGYGYTF. The CDR3 DNA reads TGCAGTGCTAGTATCCCGACAGGATATGGCTACACCTTC.

This clone occurred many times. This chain connects TRBV3-1 to TRBJ2-7, with D perhaps TRBD1 or TRBD2 (5 bases each). This CDR3 has 16 residues. Trimming cost V 1 base and J 3 bases, with 16 bases left between them. Germline assignment: CDR1 LGHDT and CDR2 YNNKEL (reference sequence). CDR3 bases: TGTGCCAGCAGCCAAGTGCCACTGGGGACGGGCTACGAGCAGTACTTC. Translation: CASSQVPLGTGYEQYF.

This clone has more than one count but fewer than ten. It may be a read error: a sequence one base away is much more abundant. This sequence joins TRBV10-3 and TRBJ1-2; TRBD1 agrees at 9 bases. Germline V gene lookup returns CDR1 ENHRY and CDR2 SYGVKD. After removal of 6 bases from V and 5 bases from J, the junction contained 1 base not matched to a gene. The CDR3 loop spans 12 amino acids. The CDR3 coding sequence is TGTGCCATCAGCGGGACAGGGTATGGCTACACCTTC. Residues: CAISGTGYGYTF.

This clone was recorded many times. J is TRBJ2-1 and V is TRBV20-1; D is perhaps TRBD2 (5 bases). The V gene lost 3 bases and the J gene lost 0 bases, with 21 bases spanning the gap. The CDR3 covers 18 residues. The germline V gene has CDR1 DFQATT and CDR2 SNEGSKA (reference sequence). The chain's CDR3 is CSARPLSFGDSSYNEQFF. The CDR3, as DNA: TGCAGTGCTAGGCCCCTCTCCTTCGGGGATAGCTCCTACAATGAGCAGTTCTTC.

The V call is TRBV12-3 or TRBV12-4, the J call TRBJ2-7; D is ambiguous. CDR3 length: 15 residues. V lost 1 base, J lost 0 bases, and 10 bases lay in between. CDR3 bases: TGTGCCAGCAGTTTAGTGGCGGAGACCTCCTACGAGCAGTACTTC. It encodes CASSLVAETSYEQYF.

This clone was detected many times. This chain connects TRBV5-1 to TRBJ2-1; D is uncertain. Germline V gives CDR1 SGHRS, CDR2 YFSETQ. The CDR3 covers 14 residues. V lost 0 bases, J lost 0 bases, and 4 bases lay in between. CDR3 sequence (DNA): TGCGCCAGCAGCTTGGAGAGCTCCTACAATGAGCAGTTCTTC. Translating it yields CASSLESSYNEQFF.

By frequency in the sample, this clone is medium-sized. The J gene is TRBJ2-7, the V gene TRBV2; tentative D call: TRBD1 (6 bases). Germline values: CDR1 SNHLY, CDR2 FYNNEI. V gave up 1 base and J gave up 4 bases, with 14 bases separating them. The CDR3 covers 15 residues. CDR3 residues: CASSEGDGGGYEQYF. The CDR3 nucleotides read TGTGCCAGCAGTGAAGGCGATGGGGGCGGGTACGAGCAGTACTTC.

This clone was seen at least ten times. The chain uses TRBV25-1 and TRBJ2-5, with 11 bases identical to TRBD2. The CDR3 contains 16 residues. Germline V gene lookup returns CDR1 MGHDK and CDR2 SYGVNS. V gave up 5 bases and J gave up 1 base; unmatched junction bases: 6. Here the CDR3 DNA reads TGTGCCAGCAGTCAGGGCCTAGCGGGAGGCCAAGAGACCCAGTACTTC. Translating it yields CASSQGLAGGQETQYF. Filled out from reference TRBV25-1 and TRBJ2-5, the complete variable domain reads EADIYQTPRYLVIGTGKKITLECSQTMGHDKMYWYQQDPGMELHLIHYSYGVNSTEKGDLSSESTVSRIRTEHFPLTLESARPSHTSQYLCASSQGLAGGQETQYFGPGTRLLVL.

This clone has ten or more counts. DNA of the CDR3: TGTGCCTGGAGTGTGGCACACAATGAGCAGTTCTTC. Translated: CAWSVAHNEQFF. This rearrangement joins TRBV30 to TRBJ2-1; D is ambiguous. The V and J ends lost 0 bases and 5 bases respectively, with 5 bases between them. Germline V CDR1 and CDR2: GTSNPN, SVGIG (reference sequence). The CDR3 has 12 residues.

This clone was seen many times. This sequence joins TRBV20-1 and TRBJ2-2; D is perhaps TRBD2 (6 bases). This CDR3 contains 16 residues. CDR1 and CDR2 from the germline V gene are DFQATT and SNEGSKA (reference sequence). Trimming shortened V by 2 bases and J by 0 bases, and 13 bases separated the two germline ends. The CDR3 spells CSARFKGLANTGELFF. In DNA form, the CDR3 reads TGCAGTGCTAGATTTAAGGGACTGGCGAACACCGGGGAGCTGTTTTTT.

This clone came up many times. The chain recombines TRBV9 with TRBJ1-3, with D tentatively TRBD1 (5 bases). CDR3 length equals 15 residues. CDR1 and CDR2 (germline): SGDLS, YYNGEE. The V end was cut by 3 bases, the J end by 0 bases, with 10 bases between. The CDR3 DNA sequence: TGTGCCAGCAGCGGCGGACACTCCTCTGGAAACACCATATATTTT. Residues: CASSGGHSSGNTIYF.

This clone was detected many times. The chain joins TRBV19 to TRBJ1-2; the D is unclear. Trimming left V 5 bases short and J 7 bases short, with 8 bases between. This CDR3 is 11 amino acids long. Germline loops: CDR1 LNHDA, CDR2 SQIVND (reference sequence). CDR3 sequence: CASSLGPGYTF. The CDR3 DNA follows: TGTGCCAGTAGTCTAGGCCCTGGCTACACCTTC.

This clone was picked up many times. The rearrangement links TRBV28 to TRBJ2-7, with 10 bases aligning to TRBD2. The CDR3 totals 12 residues. With V trimmed by 5 bases and J by 6 bases, 1 base remained unmatched. Per the germline V gene, CDR1 is MDHEN and CDR2 is SYDVKM. The CDR3 bases are TGTGCCAGCAGTAGACTAGCGGGCGAGCAGTACTTC. Translation gives CASSRLAGEQYF. Filled out from reference TRBV28 and TRBJ2-7, the complete variable domain reads DVKVTQSSRYLVKRTGEKVFLECVQDMDHENMFWYRQDPGLGLRLIYFSYDVKMKEKGDIPEGYSVSREKKERFSLILESASTNQTSMYLCASSRLAGEQYFGPGTRLTVT.

This clone was observed many times. V and J are TRBV6-1 and TRBJ1-3; tentative D call: TRBD1 (6 bases). The germline gives CDR1 MNHNS, CDR2 SASEGT. The V end was cut by 5 bases, the J end by 5 bases, with 10 bases between. The CDR3 is 13 residues long. The DNA of the CDR3 is TGTGCCAGCAGTAACCAGGGGCGAAACACCATATATTTT. Residues: CASSNQGRNTIYF.

This clone appeared many times. The chain links TRBV4-2 to TRBJ2-1; 7 positions agree with TRBD2. Losses at the gene ends were 0 bases for V and 9 bases for J; bases not matched to a gene: 11. The CDR3 is 16 amino acids. CDR1 and CDR2 (germline): LGHNA, YNFKEQ. CDR3 nucleotides: TGTGCCAGCAGCCAAGATCTGGCGGGGGAGAAGGGTGAGCAGTTCTTC. As protein: CASSQDLAGEKGEQFF.

Ten or more counts support this clone. A much larger clone differs by one base, so this may be a read error. Other DNA sequences of this sample code for an identical CDR3. The chain employs TRBV11-1 and TRBJ1-6; no definite D call. This CDR3 has 13 residues. Germline V CDR1 and CDR2: SGHAT, FQDESV (reference sequence). The CDR3 spells CASSLAYNSPLHF. Here the CDR3 DNA reads TGTGCCAGCAGCTTAGCCTATAATTCACCCCTTCACTTT.

In this sample, this clone turned up many times. J is TRBJ2-7 and V is TRBV2, with TRBD1 identical over 9 bases. This CDR3 spans 20 amino acids. J was trimmed by 3 bases and V by 2 bases; bases with no gene match: 20. CDR1 is SNHLY, CDR2 FYNNEI, per germline. CDR3 amino acids: CASSERGTGSFRARDYEQYF. CDR3 bases: TGTGCCAGCAGTGAAAGGGGGACAGGGTCCTTTAGAGCCCGGGACTACGAGCAGTACTTC.

This clone appeared many times. The J gene is TRBJ2-5, the V gene TRBV12-3 or TRBV12-4, with D possibly TRBD1 on 5 matching bases. The CDR3 has 14 residues. Trimming stripped 3 bases from V and 4 bases from J, with 12 bases between. CDR3 region: CASSFPGALETQYF. In DNA, the CDR3 is TGTGCCAGCAGTTTCCCTGGGGCTTTAGAGACCCAGTACTTC.

There are many counts of this clone. The chain couples TRBV20-1 to TRBJ2-1; D gene uncertain. The CDR3 is made up of 15 amino acids. V lost 0 bases, J lost 5 bases, and 14 bases lay in between. CDR1 is DFQATT, CDR2 SNEGSKA, per germline (reference sequence). CDR3 loop: CSARDDPVGHNEQFF. DNA of the CDR3: TGCAGTGCTAGAGATGACCCGGTTGGGCACAATGAGCAGTTCTTC.

The chain is built from TRBV6-2 or TRBV6-3 and TRBJ1-4; 7 bases match TRBD1. V was pared by 0 bases and J by 7 bases, with 20 bases of the junction left unmatched. The CDR3 consists of 20 residues. The V gene's germline CDR1 is MNHEY and CDR2 SVGEGT. The CDR3 DNA is TGTGCCAGCAGTTACTCGACAGCAGGGACAGCCACCGGTGGAGGTGAAAAACTGTTTTTT. Amino acids: CASSYSTAGTATGGGEKLFF.

This clone has a count of ten or more. This rearrangement joins TRBV5-1 to TRBJ2-5, with 11 bases matching TRBD1. The CDR3 totals 14 residues. V shed 4 bases and J 13 bases; nucleotides not matched to a gene: 12. Germline V gives CDR1 SGHRS, CDR2 YFSETQ. The CDR3 region has the DNA TGCGCCAGCAGCCAGGAGGACAGGGGGCCTCTTTCGTACTTC. It specifies CASSQEDRGPLSYF.

V and J are TRBV6-4 and TRBJ2-3; TRBD1 matches 10 bases. The CDR3 totals 15 residues. J lost 1 base, V lost 2 bases, and 0 bases had no gene match. Germline-derived CDR1 and CDR2 are MRHNA and SNTAGT. This CDR3 is CASSDGTGGTDTQYF. The CDR3 bases are TGTGCCAGCAGTGACGGGACAGGGGGCACAGATACGCAGTATTTT.